A single sample gave rise to the 29 T cell receptor beta chains below, sequenced in a study of blood T cell repertoires in COVID-19. Libraries were prepared by immunoSEQ multiplex PCR; TCRdb keeps only in-frame clonotypes and omits some of them. The sample has about 220,000 clones, around 89% seen once. Sequencing was done on a sample of PBMCs or T cells enriched from blood (not recorded which). These receptors came from a man aged 25-45 years who had been exposed to COVID-19.

The chain couples TRBV19 to TRBJ2-1, with 8 bases aligning to TRBD1. V gave up 1 base and J gave up 6 bases; unmatched junction bases: 5. Looked up from germline, CDR1 is LNHDA and CDR2 is SQIVND (reference sequence). This CDR3 has 15 residues. The CDR3 DNA reads TGTGCCAGTAGTATAGGAACAGGGGGGATCAATGAGCAGTTCTTC. Translating it yields CASSIGTGGINEQFF. Combining the CDR3 with reference TRBV19 and TRBJ2-1 gives the whole variable domain DGGITQSPKYLFRKEGQNVTLSCEQNLNHDAMYWYRQDPGQGLRLIYYSQIVNDFQKGDIAEGYSVSREKKESFPLTVTSAQKNPTAFYLCASSIGTGGINEQFFGPGTRLTVL.

V gene TRBV5-1 combines with J gene TRBJ2-7; 7 bases are shared with TRBD2. There are 15 residues in the CDR3. With 5 bases clipped from V and 1 base from J, the junction kept 9 bases outside the gene matches. From germline, CDR1 is SGHRS and CDR2 YFSETQ. The chain's CDR3 is CASRSRDYSSYEQYF. CDR3 sequence (DNA): TGCGCCAGCAGGTCTAGGGACTATAGTTCCTACGAGCAGTACTTC.

This chain connects TRBV5-4 to TRBJ2-5; a possible D gene is TRBD2 (6 bases). Germline-derived CDR1 and CDR2 are SGHNT and YYREEE (reference sequence). The CDR3 is 14 amino acids. V lost 1 base, J lost 5 bases, and 12 bases lay in between. The CDR3 coding sequence is TGTGCCAGCAGCTTGCGGTCCGGGGGTGAGACCCAGTACTTC. Its translation: CASSLRSGGETQYF.

The chain carries TRBV2 and TRBJ1-6, with 7 bases matching TRBD1. V dropped 6 bases and J dropped 8; count of bases not matched to a gene: 4. There are 13 residues in the CDR3. The germline gives CDR1 SNHLY, CDR2 FYNNEI. DNA for the CDR3: TGTGCCAGCAGGGGACAGAGGGATTCACCCCTCCACTTT. Translation gives CASRGQRDSPLHF.

As for this clone: This same CDR3 is encoded by further DNA sequences in the sample. The CDR3, as DNA: TGCGCCAGCAGCTTAAGAGGAGGGGAGACCCAGTACTTC. This gives the protein CASSLRGGETQYF. This chain connects TRBV5-1 to TRBJ2-5, with D possibly TRBD2 on 6 matching bases. There are 13 residues in the CDR3. CDR1 and CDR2 from the germline V gene are SGHRS and YFSETQ. Trimming removed 2 bases from V and 5 bases from J, with 10 bases in between. Complete variable domain (other parts from reference TRBV5-1 and TRBJ2-5): KAGVTQTPRYLIKTRGQQVTLSCSPISGHRSVSWYQQTPGQGLQFLFEYFSETQRNKGNFPGRFSGRQFSNSRSEMNVSTLELGDSALYLCASSLRGGETQYFGPGTRLLVL.

The V gene is TRBV23-1, the J gene TRBJ2-1; D may be TRBD1 (6 bases). TRBV23-1 is an ORF, with its function uncertain. CDR3 length equals 16 residues. The V end was cut by 2 bases, the J end by 6 bases, with 17 bases between. The CDR3 loop is CASSQGGTRGFNEQFF. CDR3 in DNA: TGCGCCAGCAGTCAAGGTGGAACTAGGGGGTTCAATGAGCAGTTCTTC.

In this sample, this clone turned up once. The chain combines TRBV11-3 with TRBJ2-3; 11 nucleotides match TRBD2. Trimming at V came to 5 bases and at J to 6 bases, leaving 4 bases not matched to a gene. Germline values: CDR1 SGHNT, CDR2 YENEEA. CDR3 size: 14 residues. CDR3 sequence: CASSPRTSGDTQYF. CDR3 nucleotides: TGTGCCAGCAGCCCCCGGACTAGCGGGGATACGCAGTATTTT.

The chain links TRBV6-5 to TRBJ2-7, with 12 positions matching TRBD2. V dropped 0 bases and J dropped 2; count of bases not matched to a gene: 2. The germline gives CDR1 MNHEY, CDR2 SVGAGI. This CDR3 has 16 residues. The CDR3 nucleotides read TGTGCCAGCAGTTACTCAGGACTAGCGGGGACCTACGAGCAGTACTTC. The encoded protein is CASSYSGLAGTYEQYF.

The genes are TRBV10-3 and TRBJ2-5; no definite D call. The CDR3 has 16 residues. Germline V lookup: CDR1 ENHRY, CDR2 SYGVKD. V lost 4 bases and J lost 2, with 17 bases in between. CDR3: CAISATTLGVQETQYF. The CDR3 coding sequence is TGTGCCATCAGTGCAACCACGCTAGGTGTTCAAGAGACCCAGTACTTC.

This clone has only one observation. V and J are TRBV3-1 (or the pseudogene TRBV3-2) and TRBJ2-1; D is undetermined. The germline V gene has CDR1 LGHDT and CDR2 YNNKEL (reference sequence). With 6 bases removed from V and 9 bases from J, the gap between germline ends came to 9 bases. The CDR3 runs to 11 residues. The CDR3 DNA is TGTGCCAGCAGGCATTCGGGTGAGCAGTTCTTC. Translating gives CASRHSGEQFF.

The chain links TRBV19 to TRBJ2-7, with 8 bases that match TRBD1. Germline values: CDR1 LNHDA, CDR2 SQIVND (reference sequence). V shed 3 bases and J 5 bases; nucleotides not matched to a gene: 12. There are 16 residues in the CDR3. The CDR3: CASSMRSGTGKHEQYF. DNA of the CDR3: TGTGCCAGTAGTATGCGGTCCGGGACAGGAAAACACGAGCAGTACTTC.

The rearrangement links TRBV3-1 (or the pseudogene TRBV3-2) to TRBJ2-7, with 7 bases that match TRBD1. Germline loops: CDR1 LGHDT, CDR2 YNNKEL (reference sequence). The ends lost 0 bases at V and 6 bases at J; junction bases unmatched: 5. CDR3 length equals 14 residues. CDR3 amino acids: CASSQDSAGGEQYF. The CDR3, as DNA: TGTGCCAGCAGCCAAGACTCCGCAGGGGGCGAGCAGTACTTC.

The rearrangement links TRBV3-1 (or the pseudogene TRBV3-2) to TRBJ1-5; D is perhaps TRBD1 (6 bases). Germline V gene lookup returns CDR1 LGHDT and CDR2 YNNKEL (reference sequence). This CDR3 comprises 16 residues. V lost 3 bases, J lost 0 bases, and 12 bases lay in between. The CDR3 loop is CASSHADRHSNQPQHF. The CDR3 DNA is TGTGCCAGCAGCCACGCGGACAGACATAGCAATCAGCCCCAGCATTTT.

This clone was counted once. The DNA of the CDR3 is TGTGCCAGCAGCCCTACAGGGACCCTCACTGAAGCTTTCTTT. Amino acids: CASSPTGTLTEAFF. The genes are TRBV11-3 and TRBJ1-1; D may be TRBD1 (6 bases). V was pared by 5 bases and J by 4 bases, with 14 bases between. This CDR3 region has 14 residues. Germline loops: CDR1 SGHNT, CDR2 YENEEA.

V is TRBV30 and J is TRBJ1-3, with D possibly matching TRBD1 (6 bases). Germline V gives CDR1 GTSNPN, CDR2 SVGIG (reference sequence). The CDR3 is 13 residues long. V lost 5 bases and J lost 4, with 12 bases in between. CDR3 amino acids: CAWSGTIGNTIYF. The CDR3 DNA sequence: TGTGCCTGGTCCGGGACAATCGGAAACACCATATATTTT.

This chain joins TRBV19 and TRBJ1-4; perhaps TRBD1 as D (6 bases). The germline V and J ends were trimmed by 7 bases and 5 bases, with 14 bases remaining between them. The germline CDR1 and CDR2 sequences are LNHDA and SQIVND (reference sequence). The CDR3 spans 14 residues. The CDR3 DNA sequence: TGTGCCAGTAACGTGGACAGCGCAAATGAAAAACTGTTTTTT. It specifies CASNVDSANEKLFF.

The CDR3 nucleotides read TGTGCCAGCCGGAATCAGGGGGGAATGTGGACTGAAGCTTTCTTT. This gives the protein CASRNQGGMWTEAFF. The chain joins TRBV19 to TRBJ1-1; 7 bases fit TRBD1. CDR1 is LNHDA, CDR2 SQIVND, per germline (reference sequence). This CDR3 contains 15 residues. The trim removed 9 bases at V and 5 bases at J, leaving 15 bases unmatched.

V gene TRBV4-2 combines with J gene TRBJ1-5; 7 positions agree with TRBD1. The CDR3 has 16 amino acids. The ends lost 0 bases at V and 7 bases at J; junction bases unmatched: 9. Germline-derived CDR1 and CDR2 are LGHNA and YNFKEQ. The CDR3 sequence is CASSQDWPGGSQPQHF. The CDR3, as DNA: TGTGCCAGCAGCCAAGATTGGCCAGGGGGGTCCCAGCCCCAGCATTTT.

This clone was observed once. The chain has TRBV5-1 and TRBJ1-4; a possible D gene is TRBD1 (5 bases). CDR3 length: 14 residues. Germline V gene sequence: CDR1 SGHRS, CDR2 YFSETQ. V lost 0 bases to trimming and J lost 7 bases, with 10 bases between them. The CDR3 DNA follows: TGCGCCAGCAGCTTGGGGCCAGGGTCTGAAAAACTGTTTTTT. Protein product: CASSLGPGSEKLFF.

The genes are TRBV29-1 and TRBJ2-3, with D perhaps TRBD1 (5 bases). V gave up 0 bases and J gave up 3 bases, with 10 bases separating them. From germline, CDR1 is SQVTM and CDR2 ANQGSEA. The CDR3 totals 14 residues. The CDR3 bases are TGCAGCGTTGAAGAGGGTAGGGGAACAGATACGCAGTATTTT. Its translation: CSVEEGRGTDTQYF.

V gene TRBV10-3 combines with J gene TRBJ2-7, with 7 nucleotides matching TRBD1. The CDR3 has 11 amino acids. CDR1 ENHRY and CDR2 SYGVKD come from the germline V gene. V was clipped by 8 bases and J by 9 bases; unmatched bases: 7. CDR3 in DNA: TGTGCCATCGGGGGACAGCTCGGGCAGTACTTC. The encoded protein is CAIGGQLGQYF.

Only one count was recorded for this clone. CDR3 residues: CASSQHGQNSNQPQHF. In DNA, the CDR3 is TGTGCCAGCAGCCAACACGGACAGAACAGCAATCAGCCCCAGCATTTT. The rearrangement uses TRBV4-2 and TRBJ1-5, with D maybe TRBD1 (6 bases). Trimming took 2 bases from V and 1 from J, leaving 12 bases between them. This CDR3 region has 16 residues. Germline V CDR1 and CDR2: LGHNA, YNFKEQ.

CDR3 protein: CASSDTRVNEQFF. The CDR3, as DNA: TGTGCCAGCAGCGACACTAGAGTCAATGAGCAGTTCTTC. V is TRBV5-4 and J is TRBJ2-1; a weak D match, TRBD2 (5 bases). V shed 4 bases and J shed 6 bases, with 11 bases lying between them. Germline V gene sequence: CDR1 SGHNT, CDR2 YYREEE (reference sequence). The CDR3 extends over 13 amino acids. The variable domain in full, completed from reference TRBV5-4 and TRBJ2-1, reads ETGVTQSPTHLIKTRGQQVTLRCSSQSGHNTVSWYQQALGQGPQFIFQYYREEENGRGNFPPRFSGLQFPNYSSELNVNALELDDSALYLCASSDTRVNEQFFGPGTRLTVL.

The rearrangement joins TRBV7-8 to TRBJ1-3; tentatively, D is TRBD1 (6 bases). CDR1 and CDR2 (germline): SGHVS, FQNEAQ. V was clipped by 5 bases and J by 0 bases, with 17 bases between them. The CDR3 loop spans 17 amino acids. The CDR3 here is CASSPLGGGSSGNTIYF. The CDR3 coding sequence is TGTGCCAGCAGCCCTCTTGGGGGGGGCAGCTCTGGAAACACCATATATTTT.

The table lists this clone with many counts. This chain joins TRBV5-5 and TRBJ1-1; D is uncertain. From germline, CDR1 is SGHKS and CDR2 YYEKEE (reference sequence). V was shortened by 5 bases and J by 4 bases, with 12 bases between the two germline ends. The CDR3 has 13 amino acids. The chain's CDR3 is CASRSAASTEAFF. As DNA, the CDR3 is TGTGCCAGCAGGTCCGCCGCGTCCACTGAAGCTTTCTTT.

This chain connects TRBV29-1 to TRBJ2-2, with D tentatively TRBD1 (6 bases). Trimming cost V 5 bases and J 5 bases, with 12 bases left between them. Germline lookup yields CDR1 SQVTM and CDR2 ANQGSEA. The CDR3 consists of 13 residues. CDR3 coding DNA: TGCAGCGTTCGACCAACAGGGACCGGGGAGCTGTTTTTT. This gives the protein CSVRPTGTGELFF.

The genes are TRBV21-1 and TRBJ1-5; the table's D call TRBD1 went unverified against the DNA. TRBV21-1 is described as a pseudogene. The CDR3 covers 17 residues. The chain's CDR3 is CASSKYGGKNSNQPQHF. CDR3 in DNA: TGTGCCAGCAGCAAATATGGGGGCAAGAATAGCAATCAGCCCCAGCATTTT.

The CDR3 sequence: CASSLDRGPGNTIYF. The CDR3 nucleotides read TGTGCCAGCAGCCTGGACAGGGGACCTGGAAACACCATATATTTT. This sequence joins TRBV5-5 and TRBJ1-3, with 9 bases lining up with TRBD1. The germline CDR1 and CDR2 sequences are SGHKS and YYEKEE (reference sequence). V shed 4 bases, J shed 2 bases, and the junction held 4 bases outside the gene matches. The CDR3 consists of 15 residues.

The CDR3 reads CASSIIGGAIEQFF. The CDR3 DNA reads as TGTGCCAGTAGTATAATCGGGGGGGCCATTGAGCAGTTCTTC. The V call is TRBV19, the J call TRBJ2-1; 8 nucleotides line up with TRBD2. The CDR3 is 14 residues long. Trimming cost V 2 bases and J 9 bases; bases outside gene matches: 6. CDR1 is LNHDA and CDR2 is SQIVND in the germline V gene (reference sequence).